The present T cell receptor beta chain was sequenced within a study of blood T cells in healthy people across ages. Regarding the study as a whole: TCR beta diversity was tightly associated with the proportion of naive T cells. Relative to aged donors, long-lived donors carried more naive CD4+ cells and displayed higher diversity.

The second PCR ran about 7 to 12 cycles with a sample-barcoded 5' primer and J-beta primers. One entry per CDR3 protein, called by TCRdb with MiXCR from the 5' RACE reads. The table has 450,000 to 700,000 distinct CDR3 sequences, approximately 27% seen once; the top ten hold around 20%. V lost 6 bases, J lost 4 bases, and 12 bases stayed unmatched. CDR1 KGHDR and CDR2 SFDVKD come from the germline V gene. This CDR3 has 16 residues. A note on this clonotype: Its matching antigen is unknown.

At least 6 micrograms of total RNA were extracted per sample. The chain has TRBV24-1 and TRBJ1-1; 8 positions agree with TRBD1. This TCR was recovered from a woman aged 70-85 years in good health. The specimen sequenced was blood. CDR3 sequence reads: CATSPSRGRGPTEAFF. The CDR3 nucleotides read TGTGCCACCAGTCCCTCGAGAGGCAGGGGGCCCACTGAAGCTTTCTTT.